This T cell receptor beta chain was recovered during a study of cytomegalovirus exposure and HLA in healthy donors. As to this clone: No antigen is known for it.

This CDR3 has 14 amino acids. CDR1 is MNHNY, CDR2 SVGAGI, per germline (reference sequence). V lost 5 bases, J lost 3 bases, and 11 bases lay in between. Study-wide findings and caveats: The study recorded fewer than 200 TCR beta chains that were cytomegalovirus-associated. A later analysis reported that several of the most significant clusters appeared to be linked to common viral pathogens, among them Epstein-Barr virus. A classifier reportedly called cytomegalovirus status with high sensitivity and specificity.

Researchers ran the PCR with 60 Vbeta and 13 Jbeta primers. Per the authors' pipeline: Per a later analysis, the number of unique TCR beta chains was around 79 million, of which 8.5 million to 11 million were shared. The data were produced by immunoSEQ multiplex PCR, yet TCRdb's version contains in-frame clones alone and is incomplete. The D gene and trimming were derived from the DNA, and the V and J assignments and clone size from that table. Of over 200,000 clones listed, about 77% are singletons. Material: PBMCs. The rearrangement joins TRBV6-6 to TRBJ1-5; D may be TRBD1 (5 bases). The receptor was isolated from a woman in her twenties or thirties in good health and CMV-seronegative. The CDR3 nucleotides are TGTGCCAGCAGTCCTCAGGGCTACAATCAGCCCCAGCATTTT. Protein product: CASSPQGYNQPQHF.